This TCR beta chain was identified in a study of human T cells and chemical hapten exposure. TCRdb reanalysed the RACE reads using MiXCR and keeps one entry per CDR3 protein. The sample has around 180,000 distinct CDR3 sequences; just under 30% are singletons. Germline V gene data show CDR1 as MNHEY and CDR2 as SVGEGT. The CDR3 is 13 residues long. The V end lost 6 bases, the J end lost 1 base, and 10 bases lay between the germline ends. As to time point: pre-sensitization, week 0. Treatment specified: therapeutic diphenylcyclopropenone sensitization with weekly scalp DPC. It was unfractionated whole blood from which total RNA was extracted.

This TCR was sampled from a woman aged 30 to 39 with alopecia areata. Some clones in this sample may be carry-over from other donors' samples. The sample here was whole blood, taken in connection with sensitization to the hapten diphenylcyclopropenone (DPC). This rearrangement joins TRBV6-2 or TRBV6-3 to TRBJ2-7; the D is unclear. The CDR3 sequence is CASRSAGSYEQYF. CDR3 in DNA: TGTGCCAGCAGATCGGCAGGTTCCTACGAGCAGTACTTC.